This entry concerns a single TCR beta chain. Its antigen is as yet unknown. This entry comes from a study of TIL therapy for anti-PD-1-resistant metastatic lung cancer. The wider study: Median tumor PD-L1 proportion score was approximately 6.3%. Median tumor mutation burden was more than 1.4 mutations per megabase.

This sample's time point: pre-treatment sample, taken before nivolumab and TIL therapy. Patients were adults with stage 4 NSCLC. General study results and limits: Infused TIL clonotypes partially replaced the baseline blood repertoire, then decayed over months.

This was the immunoSEQ v3 assay. The repertoire was sequenced with immunoSEQ multiplex PCR; TCRdb's copy has only in-frame clones and lacks some. Of tens of thousands of clones detected, roughly 79% appear once; the ten largest clones hold roughly 7%. The sample in question was blood, obtained at baseline. This receptor was obtained from a person between 30 and 80 years old with non-small cell lung cancer.

The CDR3 region is CASMGFSSGVQETQYF. The CDR3 DNA reads as TGTGCCAGCATGGGGTTTTCTAGCGGGGTCCAAGAGACCCAGTACTTC. This rearrangement joins TRBV2 to TRBJ2-5; the match to TRBD2 covers 9 bases. Losses at the gene ends were 7 bases for V and 1 base for J; bases not matched to a gene: 10. Germline lookup yields CDR1 SNHLY and CDR2 FYNNEI. This CDR3 is 16 amino acids long.